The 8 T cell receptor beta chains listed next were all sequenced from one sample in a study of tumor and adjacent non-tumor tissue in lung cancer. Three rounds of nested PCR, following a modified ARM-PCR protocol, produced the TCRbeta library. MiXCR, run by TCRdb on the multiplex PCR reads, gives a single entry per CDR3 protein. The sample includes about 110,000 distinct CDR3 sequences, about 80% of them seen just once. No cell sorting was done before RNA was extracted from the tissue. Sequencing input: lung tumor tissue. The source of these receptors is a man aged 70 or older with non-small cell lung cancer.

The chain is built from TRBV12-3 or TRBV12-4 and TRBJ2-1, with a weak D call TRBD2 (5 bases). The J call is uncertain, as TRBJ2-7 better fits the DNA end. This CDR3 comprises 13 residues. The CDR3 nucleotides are TGTGCCATCCACCGGGAAGGAAACAATGAGCAGTACTTC. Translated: CAIHREGNNEQYF.

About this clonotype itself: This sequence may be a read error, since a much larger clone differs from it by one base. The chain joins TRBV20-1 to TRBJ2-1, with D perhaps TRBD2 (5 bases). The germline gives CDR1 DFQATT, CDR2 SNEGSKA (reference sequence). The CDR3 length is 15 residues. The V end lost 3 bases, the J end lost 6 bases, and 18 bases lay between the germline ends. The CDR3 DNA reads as TGCAGTGCTAGGGTGGCTAGCAGGAGGCTCAATGAGCAGTTCTTC. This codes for CSARVASRRLNEQFF.

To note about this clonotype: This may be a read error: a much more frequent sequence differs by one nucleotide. Here the CDR3 DNA reads TGTGCCATCAGTGATAGTATGGTAATGAACACTGAAGCTTTCTTT. As protein: CAISDSMVMNTEAFF. The V gene is TRBV10-3, the J gene TRBJ1-1; no clear D gene. Germline-derived CDR1 and CDR2 are ENHRY and SYGVKD. The CDR3 contains 15 residues. Trimming cost V 3 bases and J 0 bases, with 11 bases left between them.

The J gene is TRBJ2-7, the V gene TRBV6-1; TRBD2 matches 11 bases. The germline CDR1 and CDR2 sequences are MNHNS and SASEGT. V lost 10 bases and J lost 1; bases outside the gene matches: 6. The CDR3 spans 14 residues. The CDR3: CANRGTSGSYEQYF. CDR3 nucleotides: TGTGCCAACAGGGGGACTAGCGGATCCTACGAGCAGTACTTC.

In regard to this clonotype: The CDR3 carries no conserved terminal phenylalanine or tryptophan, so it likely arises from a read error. The CDR3 here is CSVGRGRGVYEQFS. DNA for the CDR3: TGCAGCGTTGGGAGAGGACGGGGGGTCTATGAGCAGTTCTCC. The chain recombines TRBV29-1 with TRBJ2-1; TRBD2 matches 7 bases. The germline CDR1 and CDR2 sequences are SQVTM and ANQGSEA. With V trimmed by 4 bases and J by 8 bases, 11 bases remained unmatched. This CDR3 spans 14 amino acids.

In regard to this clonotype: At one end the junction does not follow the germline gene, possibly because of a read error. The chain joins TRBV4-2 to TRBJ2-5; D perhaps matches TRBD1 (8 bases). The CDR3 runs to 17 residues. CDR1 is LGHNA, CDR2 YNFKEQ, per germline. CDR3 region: CASSRPTGGGLEETQYF. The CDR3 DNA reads TGCGCCAGCAGCCGCCCAACAGGGGGGGGGTTGGAAGAGACCCAGTACTTC.

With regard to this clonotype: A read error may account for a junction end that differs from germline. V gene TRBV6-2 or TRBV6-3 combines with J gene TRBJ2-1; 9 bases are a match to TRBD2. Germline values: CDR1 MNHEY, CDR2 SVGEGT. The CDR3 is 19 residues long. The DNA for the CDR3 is TGTGCCAGCAGTTATGGGATTAGCGGGAGTGGACGTGGGTACAATGAACAGTTCTTC. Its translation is CASSYGISGSGRGYNEQFF.

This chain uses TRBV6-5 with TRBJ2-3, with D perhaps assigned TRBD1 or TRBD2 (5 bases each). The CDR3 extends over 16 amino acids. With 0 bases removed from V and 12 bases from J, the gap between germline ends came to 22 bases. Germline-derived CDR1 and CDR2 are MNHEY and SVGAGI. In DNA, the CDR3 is TGTGCCAGCAGTTACTCGATGGGGCCGGGAACAGAAACACAGTATTTT. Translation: CASSYSMGPGTETQYF.